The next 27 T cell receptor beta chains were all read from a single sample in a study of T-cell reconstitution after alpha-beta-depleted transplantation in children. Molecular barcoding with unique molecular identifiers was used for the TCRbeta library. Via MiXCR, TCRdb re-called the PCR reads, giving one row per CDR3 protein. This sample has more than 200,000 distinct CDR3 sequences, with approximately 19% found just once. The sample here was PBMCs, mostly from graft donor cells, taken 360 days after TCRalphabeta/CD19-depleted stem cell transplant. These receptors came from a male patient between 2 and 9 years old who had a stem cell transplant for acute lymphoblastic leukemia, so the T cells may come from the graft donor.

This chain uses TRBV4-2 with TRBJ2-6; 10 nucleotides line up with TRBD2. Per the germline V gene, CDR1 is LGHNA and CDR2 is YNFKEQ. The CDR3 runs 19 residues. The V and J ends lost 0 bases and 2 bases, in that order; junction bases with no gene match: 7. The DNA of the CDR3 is TGTGCCAGCAGCCAAGATTCTAGCGGGGGATGGGCTGGGGCCAACGTCCTGACTTTC. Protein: CASSQDSSGGWAGANVLTF.

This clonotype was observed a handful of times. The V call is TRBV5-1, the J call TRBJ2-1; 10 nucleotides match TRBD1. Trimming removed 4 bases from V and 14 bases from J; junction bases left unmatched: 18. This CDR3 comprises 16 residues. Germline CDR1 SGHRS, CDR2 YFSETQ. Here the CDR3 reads CASSMTGGVSRGEKFF. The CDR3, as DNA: TGCGCCAGCAGCATGACAGGGGGCGTCTCTCGTGGCGAGAAGTTCTTC.

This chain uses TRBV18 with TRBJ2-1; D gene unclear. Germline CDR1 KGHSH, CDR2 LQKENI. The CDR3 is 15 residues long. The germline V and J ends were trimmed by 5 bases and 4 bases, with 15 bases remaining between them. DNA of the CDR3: TGTGCCAGCTCAGGTTTGCAGGTCGGGTACAATGAGCAGTTCTTC. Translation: CASSGLQVGYNEQFF.

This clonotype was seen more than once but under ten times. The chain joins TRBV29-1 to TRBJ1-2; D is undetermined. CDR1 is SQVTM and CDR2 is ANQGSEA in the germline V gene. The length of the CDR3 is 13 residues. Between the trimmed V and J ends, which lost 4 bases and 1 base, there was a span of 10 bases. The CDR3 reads CSVGTLVNYGYTF. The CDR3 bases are TGCAGCGTTGGAACACTAGTTAACTATGGCTACACCTTC.

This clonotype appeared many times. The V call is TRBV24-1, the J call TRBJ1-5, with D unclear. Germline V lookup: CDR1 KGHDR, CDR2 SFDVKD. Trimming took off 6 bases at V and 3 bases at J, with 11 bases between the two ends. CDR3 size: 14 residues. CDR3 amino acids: CATSPRSLNQPQHF. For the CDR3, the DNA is TGTGCCACCAGTCCGCGGAGTCTCAATCAGCCCCAGCATTTT.

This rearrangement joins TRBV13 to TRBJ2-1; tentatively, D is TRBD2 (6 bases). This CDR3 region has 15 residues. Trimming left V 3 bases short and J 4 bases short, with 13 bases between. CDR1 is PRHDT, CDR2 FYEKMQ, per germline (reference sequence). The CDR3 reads CASSLRTSPYNEQFF. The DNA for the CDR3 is TGTGCCAGCAGCTTGAGAACTAGCCCATACAATGAGCAGTTCTTC. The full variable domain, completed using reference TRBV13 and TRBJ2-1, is AAGVIQSPRHLIKEKRETATLKCYPIPRHDTVYWYQQGPGQDPQFLISFYEKMQSDKGSIPDRFSAQQFSDYHSELNMSSLELGDSALYFCASSLRTSPYNEQFFGPGTRLTVL.

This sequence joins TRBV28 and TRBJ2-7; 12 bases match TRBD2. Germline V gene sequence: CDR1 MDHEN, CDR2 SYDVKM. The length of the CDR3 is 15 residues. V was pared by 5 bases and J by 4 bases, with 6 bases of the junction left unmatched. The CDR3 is CASSQLAGGIYEQYF. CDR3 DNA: TGTGCCAGCAGTCAACTAGCGGGAGGAATATACGAGCAGTACTTC.

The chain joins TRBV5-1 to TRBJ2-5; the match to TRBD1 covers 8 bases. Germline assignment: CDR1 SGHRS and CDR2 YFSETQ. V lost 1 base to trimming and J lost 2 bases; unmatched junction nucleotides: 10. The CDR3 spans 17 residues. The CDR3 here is CASSLQPDRAKQETQYF. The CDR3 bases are TGCGCCAGCAGCTTGCAACCGGACAGGGCCAAACAAGAGACCCAGTACTTC.

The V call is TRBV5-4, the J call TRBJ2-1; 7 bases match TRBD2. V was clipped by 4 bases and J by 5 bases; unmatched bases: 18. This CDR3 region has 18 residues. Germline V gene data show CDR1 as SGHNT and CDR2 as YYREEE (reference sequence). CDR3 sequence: CASSTRGGSQRGDNEQFF. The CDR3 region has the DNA TGTGCCAGCAGCACCCGGGGTGGTTCCCAGCGGGGAGACAATGAGCAGTTCTTC.

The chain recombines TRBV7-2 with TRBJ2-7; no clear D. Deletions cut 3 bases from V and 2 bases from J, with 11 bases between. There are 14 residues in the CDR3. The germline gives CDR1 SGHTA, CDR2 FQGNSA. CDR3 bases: TGTGCCAGCAGCTTTTCAGACGGAGCCTACGAGCAGTACTTC. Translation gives CASSFSDGAYEQYF. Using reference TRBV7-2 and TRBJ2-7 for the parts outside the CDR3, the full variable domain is GAGVSQSPSNKVTEKGKDVELRCDPISGHTALYWYRQSLGQGLEFLIYFQGNSAPDKSGLPSDRFSAERTGGSVSTLTIQRTQQEDSAVYLCASSFSDGAYEQYFGPGTRLTVT.

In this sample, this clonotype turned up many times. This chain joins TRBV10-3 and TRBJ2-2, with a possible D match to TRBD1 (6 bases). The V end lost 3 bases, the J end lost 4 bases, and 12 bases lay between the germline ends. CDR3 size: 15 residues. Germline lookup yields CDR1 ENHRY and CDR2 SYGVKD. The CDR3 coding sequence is TGTGCCATCAGTGACAGGGGAATGGGCACCGGGGAGCTGTTTTTT. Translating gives CAISDRGMGTGELFF.

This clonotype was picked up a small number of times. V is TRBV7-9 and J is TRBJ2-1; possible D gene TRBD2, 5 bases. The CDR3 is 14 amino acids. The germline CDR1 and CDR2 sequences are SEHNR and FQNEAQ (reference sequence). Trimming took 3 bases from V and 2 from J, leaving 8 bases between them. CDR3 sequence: CASSFGVPYNEQFF. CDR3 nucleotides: TGTGCCAGCAGCTTCGGGGTTCCCTACAATGAGCAGTTCTTC.

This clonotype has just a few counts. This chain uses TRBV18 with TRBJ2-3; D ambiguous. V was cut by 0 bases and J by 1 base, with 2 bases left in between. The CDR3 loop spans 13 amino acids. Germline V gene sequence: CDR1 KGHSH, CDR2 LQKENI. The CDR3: CASSPPGTDTQYF. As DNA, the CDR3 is TGTGCCAGCTCACCACCTGGCACAGATACGCAGTATTTT.

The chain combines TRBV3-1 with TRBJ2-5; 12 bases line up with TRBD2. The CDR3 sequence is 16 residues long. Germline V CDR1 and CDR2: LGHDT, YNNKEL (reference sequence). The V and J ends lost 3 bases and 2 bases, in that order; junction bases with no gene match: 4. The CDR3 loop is CASSQRGTSGQETQYF. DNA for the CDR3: TGTGCCAGCAGCCAGCGAGGGACTAGCGGGCAAGAGACCCAGTACTTC.

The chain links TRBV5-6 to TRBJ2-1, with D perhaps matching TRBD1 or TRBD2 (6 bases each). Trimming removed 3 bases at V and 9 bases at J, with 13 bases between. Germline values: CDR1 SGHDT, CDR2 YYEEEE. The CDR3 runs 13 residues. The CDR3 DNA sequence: TGTGCCAGCAGCTGGACGGGGGCTGGTGAGCAGTTCTTC. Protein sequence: CASSWTGAGEQFF.

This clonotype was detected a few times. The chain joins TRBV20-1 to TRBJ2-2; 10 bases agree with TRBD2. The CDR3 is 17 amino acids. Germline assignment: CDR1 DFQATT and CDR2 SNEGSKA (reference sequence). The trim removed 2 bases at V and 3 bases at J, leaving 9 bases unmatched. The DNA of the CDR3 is TGCAGTGCTAGAAGGGCTAGCGGGGGCCTAGACACCGGGGAGCTGTTTTTT. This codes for CSARRASGGLDTGELFF.

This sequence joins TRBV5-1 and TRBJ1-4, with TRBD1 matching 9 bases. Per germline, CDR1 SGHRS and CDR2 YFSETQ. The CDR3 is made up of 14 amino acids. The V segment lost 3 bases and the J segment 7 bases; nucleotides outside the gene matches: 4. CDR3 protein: CASSSGTGPEKLFF. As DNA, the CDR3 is TGCGCCAGCAGCTCAGGGACAGGGCCTGAAAAACTGTTTTTT.

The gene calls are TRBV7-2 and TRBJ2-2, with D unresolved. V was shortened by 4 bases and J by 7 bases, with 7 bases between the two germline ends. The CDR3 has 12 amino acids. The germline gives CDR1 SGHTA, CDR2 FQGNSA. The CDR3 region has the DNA TGTGCCAGCAGCTCCTTTGGCGGGGAGCTGTTTTTT. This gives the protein CASSSFGGELFF.

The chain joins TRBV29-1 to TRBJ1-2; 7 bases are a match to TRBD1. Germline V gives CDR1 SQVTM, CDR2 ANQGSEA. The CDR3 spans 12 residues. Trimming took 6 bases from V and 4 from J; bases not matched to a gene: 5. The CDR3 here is CSVGGQAYGYTF. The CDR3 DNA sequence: TGCAGCGTCGGCGGACAGGCCTATGGCTACACCTTC.

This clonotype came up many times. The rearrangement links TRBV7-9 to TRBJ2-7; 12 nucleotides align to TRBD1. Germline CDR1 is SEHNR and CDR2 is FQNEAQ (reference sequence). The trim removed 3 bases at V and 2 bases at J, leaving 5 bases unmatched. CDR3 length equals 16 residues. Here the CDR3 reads CASSFGTGGLAYEQYF. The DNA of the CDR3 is TGTGCCAGCAGCTTCGGGACAGGGGGCTTAGCCTACGAGCAGTACTTC.

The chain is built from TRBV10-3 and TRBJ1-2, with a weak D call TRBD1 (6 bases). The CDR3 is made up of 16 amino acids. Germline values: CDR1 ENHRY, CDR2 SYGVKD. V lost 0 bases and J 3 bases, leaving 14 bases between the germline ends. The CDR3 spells CAISESTQGVYYGYTF. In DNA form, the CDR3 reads TGTGCCATCAGTGAGTCAACACAGGGAGTGTACTATGGCTACACCTTC.

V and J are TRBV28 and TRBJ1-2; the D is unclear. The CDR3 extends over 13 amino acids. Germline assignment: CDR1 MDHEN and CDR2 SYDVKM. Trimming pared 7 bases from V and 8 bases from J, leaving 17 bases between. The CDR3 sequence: CASTPGSTRGYTF. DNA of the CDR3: TGTGCCAGCACCCCGGGGTCCACGAGGGGCTACACCTTC.

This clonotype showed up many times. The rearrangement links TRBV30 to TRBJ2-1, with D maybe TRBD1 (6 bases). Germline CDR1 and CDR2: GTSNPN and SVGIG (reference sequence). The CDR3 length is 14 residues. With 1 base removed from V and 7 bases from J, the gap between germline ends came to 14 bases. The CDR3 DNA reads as TGTGCCTGGAGTGGGGGGCAGAGATTGAATGAGCAGTTCTTC. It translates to CAWSGGQRLNEQFF.

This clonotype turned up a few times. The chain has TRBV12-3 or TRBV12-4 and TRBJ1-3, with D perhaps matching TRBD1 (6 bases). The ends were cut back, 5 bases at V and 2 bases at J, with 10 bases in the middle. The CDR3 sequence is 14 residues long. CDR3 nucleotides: TGTGCCAGCAGTCCGCGACAGGCTGGAAACACCATATATTTT. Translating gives CASSPRQAGNTIYF.

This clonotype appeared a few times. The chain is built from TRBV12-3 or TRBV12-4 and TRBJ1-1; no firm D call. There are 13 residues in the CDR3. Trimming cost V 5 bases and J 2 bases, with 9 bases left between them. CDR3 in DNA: TGTGCCAGCAGTCCGACGGATAACACTGAAGCTTTCTTT. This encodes CASSPTDNTEAFF.

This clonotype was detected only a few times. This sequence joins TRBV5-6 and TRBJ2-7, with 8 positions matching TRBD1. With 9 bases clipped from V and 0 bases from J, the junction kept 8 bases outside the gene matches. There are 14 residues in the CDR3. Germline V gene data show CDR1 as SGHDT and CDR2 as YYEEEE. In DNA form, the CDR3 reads TGTGCCACGAAAGACAGGGGCCGCTCCTACGAGCAGTACTTC. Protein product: CATKDRGRSYEQYF.

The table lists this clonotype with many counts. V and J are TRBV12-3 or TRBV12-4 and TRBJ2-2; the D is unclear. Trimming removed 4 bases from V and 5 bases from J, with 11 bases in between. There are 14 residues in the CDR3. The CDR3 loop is CASSSISTTGELFF. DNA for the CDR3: TGTGCCAGCAGTTCAATTTCGACTACCGGGGAGCTGTTTTTT.